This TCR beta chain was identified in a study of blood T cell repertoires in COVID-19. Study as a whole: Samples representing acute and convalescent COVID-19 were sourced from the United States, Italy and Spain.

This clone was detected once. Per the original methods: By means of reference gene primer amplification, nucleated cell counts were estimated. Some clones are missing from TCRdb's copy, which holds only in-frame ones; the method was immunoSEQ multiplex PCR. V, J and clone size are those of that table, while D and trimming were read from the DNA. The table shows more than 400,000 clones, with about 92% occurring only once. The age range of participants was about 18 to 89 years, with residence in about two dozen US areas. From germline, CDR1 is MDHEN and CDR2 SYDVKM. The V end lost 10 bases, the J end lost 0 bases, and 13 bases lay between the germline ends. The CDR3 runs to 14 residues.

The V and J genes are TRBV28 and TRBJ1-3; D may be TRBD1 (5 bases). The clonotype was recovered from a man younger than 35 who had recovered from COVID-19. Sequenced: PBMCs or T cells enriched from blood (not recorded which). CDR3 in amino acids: CATWGRASGNTIYF. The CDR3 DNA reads TGTGCCACCTGGGGCAGGGCCTCTGGAAACACCATATATTTT.